The source of this TCR beta chain is a study of Graves' ophthalmopathy and Graves' hyperthyroidism. Study in general: Prior to any treatment, peripheral blood was collected at the time of initial diagnosis. Points from the study as a whole: Ophthalmopathy progression prediction by the model yielded a sensitivity of around 68% and a specificity of around 72%.

The germline gives CDR1 MNHNS, CDR2 SASEGT. There are 13 residues in the CDR3. Trimming shortened V by 10 bases and J by 1 base, and 13 bases separated the two germline ends. This clonotype occurred a few times. The antigen is undetermined. Hyperthyroidism cases were recent diagnoses of under 2 months' duration in people aged 18 to 65. The sequenced template was RNA, covering the TCR beta CDR3 region. Second-round multiplex PCR came after first-round RT-PCR with HTBI primers. MiXCR, applied by TCRdb to the multiplex PCR reads, yields one record per CDR3 protein. The sample has 400,000 to 450,000 distinct CDR3 sequences; 20% to 25% are singletons.

The genes are TRBV6-1 and TRBJ1-1; D not resolved. Material for sequencing was peripheral blood. The sequence came from a woman younger than 30 with stable Graves' hyperthyroidism. CDR3 amino acids: CAIEDRPNTEAFF. The CDR3 DNA reads TGTGCCATCGAAGACCGACCGAACACTGAAGCTTTCTTT.